This T cell receptor beta chain was profiled in a study of blood T cell repertoires in COVID-19. Turning to the study itself: Acute and convalescent COVID-19 specimens originated in the United States, Italy and Spain.

The table came from immunoSEQ multiplex PCR; TCRdb's copy has only in-frame clones and leaves some out. The sample shows under 95,000 clones, 65% to 85% of them seen only once. This CDR3 is built from 12 residues. The germline V gene has CDR1 SGHAT and CDR2 FQNNGV. V lost 5 bases and J 3 bases, leaving 8 bases between the germline ends. V is TRBV11-2 and J is TRBJ2-7, with D hard to call. The sequence came from a woman of 80 years or more with active or convalescent COVID-19. Sequenced sample: peripheral blood. For the CDR3, the DNA is TGTGCCAGCAGCCCCCTATTCTACGAGCAGTACTTC. Translated: CASSPLFYEQYF.